Following are 30 T cell receptor beta chains from one sample sequenced in a study of T cell responses to AZD1222 COVID-19 vaccine. The data were produced by immunoSEQ multiplex PCR, yet TCRdb's version contains in-frame clones alone and is incomplete. The data show tens of thousands of clones, about 88% seen once. The specimen was peripheral blood, collected on day 0 of AZD1222 vaccination. The source is an adult in good health.

V and J are TRBV27 and TRBJ1-1, with D uncertain. The germline V and J ends were trimmed by 8 bases and 2 bases, with 12 bases remaining between them. From germline, CDR1 is MNHEY and CDR2 SMNVEV (reference sequence). The length of the CDR3 is 13 residues. The CDR3 is CASRRHDNTEAFF. The CDR3 bases are TGTGCCAGCCGTAGACACGATAACACTGAAGCTTTCTTT.

The V gene is TRBV7-8, the J gene TRBJ2-7; tentative D call: TRBD1 (6 bases). Per germline, CDR1 SGHVS and CDR2 FQNEAQ. The CDR3 runs to 13 residues. Trimming cost V 2 bases and J 10 bases, with 15 bases left between them. CDR3 residues: CASSLTWTDKQYF. The CDR3 bases are TGTGCCAGCAGCTTAACATGGACAGACAAACAGTACTTC.

This chain uses TRBV4-1 with TRBJ1-2; weak D call: TRBD1 (6 bases). The CDR3 loop spans 15 amino acids. V dropped 0 bases and J dropped 3 bases, with 11 bases sitting between them. In germline, CDR1 is MGHRA, CDR2 YSYEKL. CDR3 in amino acids: CASSQDPGADYGYTF. For the CDR3, the DNA is TGCGCCAGCAGCCAAGACCCGGGGGCGGACTATGGCTACACCTTC.

The V gene is TRBV5-1, the J gene TRBJ2-5, with TRBD1 identical over 9 bases. This CDR3 has 15 amino acids. V trimming: 1 base; J trimming: 4 bases; junction bases outside the gene matches: 5. Germline CDR1 and CDR2: SGHRS and YFSETQ. CDR3 in amino acids: CASSLTQDRGETQYF. The DNA for the CDR3 is TGCGCCAGCAGCTTGACCCAGGACAGGGGAGAGACCCAGTACTTC. Complete variable domain (other parts from reference TRBV5-1 and TRBJ2-5): KAGVTQTPRYLIKTRGQQVTLSCSPISGHRSVSWYQQTPGQGLQFLFEYFSETQRNKGNFPGRFSGRQFSNSRSEMNVSTLELGDSALYLCASSLTQDRGETQYFGPGTRLLVL.

This chain connects TRBV7-2 to TRBJ1-2, with D tentatively TRBD1 (6 bases). Trimming took off 3 bases at V and 6 bases at J, with 17 bases between the two ends. The CDR3 loop spans 15 amino acids. Per germline, CDR1 SGHTA and CDR2 FQGNSA. Written as DNA, the CDR3 is TGTGCCAGCAGCTTGAACCTCCGGGACATCCATGGCTACACCTTC. It specifies CASSLNLRDIHGYTF.

This clone occurred a few times. The rearrangement links TRBV5-1 to TRBJ2-5; D possibly uses TRBD1 or TRBD2 (5 bases each). Germline loops: CDR1 SGHRS, CDR2 YFSETQ. CDR3 length: 13 residues. Trimming took off 3 bases at V and 5 bases at J, with 11 bases between the two ends. CDR3 coding DNA: TGCGCCAGCAGCTCGGGACCAGGGGAGACCCAGTACTTC. Its protein product is CASSSGPGETQYF.

This chain joins TRBV27 and TRBJ1-2; D ambiguous. With 5 bases removed from V and 2 bases from J, the gap between germline ends came to 15 bases. CDR1 is MNHEY and CDR2 is SMNVEV in the germline V gene (reference sequence). The CDR3 extends over 15 amino acids. The CDR3 here is CASSKTAGRNYGYTF. The CDR3, as DNA: TGTGCCAGCAGTAAAACCGCCGGACGGAACTATGGCTACACCTTC.

The chain uses TRBV15 and TRBJ2-7; D ambiguous. The CDR3 spans 14 residues. Germline CDR1 LNHNV, CDR2 YYDKDF (reference sequence). V lost 3 bases and J 2 bases, leaving 11 bases between the germline ends. The DNA for the CDR3 is TGTGCCACCAGCAGGGGCCCGACGACCTACGAGCAGTACTTC. This translates into CATSRGPTTYEQYF.

The chain recombines TRBV18 with TRBJ1-2, with D possibly being TRBD1 (5 bases). V was cut by 4 bases and J by 2 bases, with 20 bases left in between. This CDR3 comprises 17 residues. Germline assignment: CDR1 KGHSH and CDR2 LQKENI. The CDR3 DNA is TGTGCCAGCTCACTCCAGCAACCGGGACGGACCAACTATGGCTACACCTTC. Its translation: CASSLQQPGRTNYGYTF.

This clone came up a few times. The chain employs TRBV2 and TRBJ2-1, with a tentative D call TRBD2 (7 bases). Between the trimmed V and J ends, which lost 6 bases and 7 bases, there was a span of 19 bases. CDR3 length: 15 residues. Germline CDR1 SNHLY, CDR2 FYNNEI. CDR3 coding DNA: TGTGCCAGCAGAGAGGGCGGGGGCTACGGGAATGAGCAGTTCTTC. Amino acid sequence: CASREGGGYGNEQFF.

The genes are TRBV28 and TRBJ2-7; no firm D call. V was pared by 1 base and J by 7 bases, with 14 bases between. The CDR3 loop spans 14 amino acids. Germline lookup yields CDR1 MDHEN and CDR2 SYDVKM. The CDR3: CASSLSVPQGEQYF. CDR3 bases: TGTGCCAGCAGTTTATCTGTGCCCCAAGGGGAGCAGTACTTC. The full variable domain, in which reference TRBV28 and TRBJ2-7 provide the parts outside the CDR3, is DVKVTQSSRYLVKRTGEKVFLECVQDMDHENMFWYRQDPGLGLRLIYFSYDVKMKEKGDIPEGYSVSREKKERFSLILESASTNQTSMYLCASSLSVPQGEQYFGPGTRLTVT.

The chain uses TRBV4-3 and TRBJ1-2; 7 bases line up with TRBD1. This CDR3 has 14 residues. Germline V gene data show CDR1 as LGHNA and CDR2 as YSLEER. The J segment lost 5 bases and the V segment lost 1 base, leaving 4 bases of the junction unmatched. As DNA, the CDR3 is TGCGCCAGCAGCCAAGTCGGCAGGGGGTATGGCTACACCTTC. Protein: CASSQVGRGYGYTF.

Regarding this clone: The sample has other DNA sequences that encode this CDR3 too. This chain's CDR3 is CASSLSLGETQYF. Here the CDR3 DNA reads TGTGCCAGCAGCTTGTCTCTGGGGGAGACCCAGTACTTC. The genes are TRBV7-3 and TRBJ2-5; unclear D gene. The CDR3 length is 13 residues. Germline assignment: CDR1 SGHTA and CDR2 FQGTGA. With 3 bases removed from V and 5 bases from J, the gap between germline ends came to 10 bases.

J is TRBJ2-1 and V is TRBV3-1 (or the pseudogene TRBV3-2); tentatively, D is TRBD1 (5 bases). CDR1 LGHDT and CDR2 YNNKEL come from the germline V gene (reference sequence). This CDR3 contains 14 residues. V was shortened by 3 bases and J by 0 bases, with 6 bases between the two germline ends. The CDR3 DNA sequence: TGTGCCAGCAGCCAGCAGGGCTCCTACAATGAGCAGTTCTTC. This translates into CASSQQGSYNEQFF.

This chain links TRBV6-2 or TRBV6-3 with TRBJ2-6, with 8 bases that match TRBD2. CDR1 is MNHEY and CDR2 is SVGEGT in the germline V gene. This CDR3 is 18 amino acids long. Unmatched junction bases numbered 6, after V lost 0 bases and J lost 2 bases. CDR3 loop: CASSYSTGGATGANVLTF. CDR3 DNA: TGTGCCAGCAGTTACTCCACCGGGGGGGCCACTGGGGCCAACGTCCTGACTTTC.

The CDR3 spells CANRRGAGNYGYTF. The CDR3 DNA is TGTGCCAACAGACGGGGGGCCGGGAACTATGGCTACACCTTC. The chain couples TRBV28 to TRBJ1-2; perhaps TRBD1 as D (6 bases). The CDR3 is made up of 14 amino acids. Per germline, CDR1 MDHEN and CDR2 SYDVKM. The ends were cut back, 10 bases at V and 2 bases at J, with 17 bases in the middle.

The chain uses TRBV7-9 and TRBJ1-2; 12 bases agree with TRBD1. The CDR3 contains 14 residues. Germline CDR1 is SEHNR and CDR2 is FQNEAQ (reference sequence). V was pared by 5 bases and J by 8 bases, with 6 bases of the junction left unmatched. CDR3 sequence (DNA): TGTGCCAGCAGCAACCCCGGGACAGGGGGCGGCTACACCTTC. It specifies CASSNPGTGGGYTF.

The chain combines TRBV10-3 with TRBJ2-5; TRBD2 matches at 9 bases. There are 15 residues in the CDR3. Germline CDR1 reads ENHRY; CDR2 reads SYGVKD. The trim removed 4 bases at V and 3 bases at J, leaving 6 bases unmatched. The CDR3 DNA reads TGTGCCATCAGTGGCTCTAGCGGGGTCAAAGAGACCCAGTACTTC. Its protein product is CAISGSSGVKETQYF.

The chain uses TRBV24-1 and TRBJ2-3; 9 bases agree with TRBD2. Germline V gene lookup returns CDR1 KGHDR and CDR2 SFDVKD. With 5 bases clipped from V and 2 bases from J, the junction kept 7 bases outside the gene matches. This CDR3 is built from 16 residues. The CDR3 sequence is CATSASGTHNTDTQYF. CDR3 DNA: TGTGCCACCAGTGCTAGCGGGACTCACAACACAGATACGCAGTATTTT.

The chain links TRBV29-1 to TRBJ2-7, with TRBD1 as a possible D gene (5 bases). This CDR3 is 12 amino acids long. The germline V gene encodes CDR1 SQVTM and CDR2 ANQGSEA. Trimming took off 8 bases at V and 0 bases at J, with 11 bases between the two ends. The CDR3 protein is CSIETVSYEQYF. CDR3 coding DNA: TGCAGCATAGAGACAGTCTCCTACGAGCAGTACTTC.

V gene TRBV5-1 combines with J gene TRBJ2-7; TRBD1 might be the D (6 bases). The CDR3 sequence is 15 residues long. Trimming pared 5 bases from V and 0 bases from J, leaving 15 bases between. Germline V lookup: CDR1 SGHRS, CDR2 YFSETQ. The chain's CDR3 is CASRDSSTFSYEQYF. The CDR3 coding sequence is TGCGCCAGCAGGGACAGTTCAACTTTCTCCTACGAGCAGTACTTC.

The chain's CDR3 is CASSPGTGQLGQYF. For the CDR3, the DNA is TGTGCCAGCTCACCTGGGACAGGCCAATTGGGGCAGTACTTC. The chain carries TRBV18 and TRBJ2-7, with 8 bases aligning to TRBD1. The length of the CDR3 is 14 residues. Trimming removed 3 bases from V and 9 bases from J; junction bases left unmatched: 10. Germline V lookup: CDR1 KGHSH, CDR2 LQKENI.

This clone was counted a single time. The chain is built from TRBV9 and TRBJ2-2; possibly TRBD2 for D (6 bases). V dropped 0 bases and J dropped 5 bases, with 8 bases sitting between them. The CDR3 is made up of 14 amino acids. CDR1 and CDR2 (germline): SGDLS, YYNGEE. CDR3 nucleotides: TGTGCCAGCAGCGTAGAGGGGACTACCGGGGAGCTGTTTTTT. Protein sequence: CASSVEGTTGELFF.

This chain connects TRBV9 to TRBJ1-1, with D uncertain. With 3 bases removed from V and 7 bases from J, the gap between germline ends came to 10 bases. This CDR3 region has 12 residues. Germline-derived CDR1 and CDR2 are SGDLS and YYNGEE. The CDR3 loop is CASSDETREAFF. The CDR3 DNA is TGTGCCAGCAGCGACGAAACCCGTGAAGCTTTCTTT. Supplemented by reference TRBV9 and TRBJ1-1, the full variable domain reads DSGVTQTPKHLITATGQRVTLRCSPRSGDLSVYWYQQSLDQGLQFLIQYYNGEERAKGNILERFSAQQFPDLHSELNLSSLELGDSALYFCASSDETREAFFGQGTRLTVV.

A single count supports this clone. The junction does not match germline at one end; this may be a read error. V and J are TRBV6-1 and TRBJ2-6; TRBD1 or TRBD2 may be the D gene (6 bases each). CDR1 and CDR2 from the germline V gene are MNHNS and SASEGT. The CDR3 contains 15 residues. In DNA, the CDR3 is TGTGCCAGCAGAGAAGGGGGGTCTGGGGCCAACGTCCTGACTTTC. Translation: CASREGGSGANVLTF.

This rearrangement joins TRBV6-5 to TRBJ1-5; no definite D call. CDR1 MNHEY and CDR2 SVGAGI come from the germline V gene. CDR3 length: 14 residues. The ends were cut back, 7 bases at V and 1 base at J, with 11 bases in the middle. The chain's CDR3 is CASTRALSNQPQHF. The CDR3 nucleotides read TGTGCCAGCACCCGGGCTTTGAGCAATCAGCCCCAGCATTTT.

This chain joins TRBV18 and TRBJ2-2; TRBD1 agrees at 9 bases. The germline V gene encodes CDR1 KGHSH and CDR2 LQKENI. The CDR3 is 16 amino acids. V lost 4 bases, J lost 4 bases, and 7 bases stayed unmatched. The CDR3: CASSRFRDRVTGELFF. For the CDR3, the DNA is TGTGCCAGCTCACGCTTCCGGGACAGGGTCACCGGGGAGCTGTTTTTT.

The genes are TRBV29-1 and TRBJ2-5; no clear D. CDR1 is SQVTM and CDR2 is ANQGSEA in the germline V gene. The CDR3 contains 11 residues. The ends were cut back, 3 bases at V and 5 bases at J, with 7 bases in the middle. This CDR3 reads CSVELRETQYF. CDR3 in DNA: TGCAGCGTTGAGCTCCGGGAGACCCAGTACTTC. Based on the CDR3 plus reference TRBV29-1 and TRBJ2-5, the full variable domain is SAVISQKPSRDICQRGTSLTIQCQVDSQVTMMFWYRQQPGQSLTLIATANQGSEATYESGFVIDKFPISRPNLTFSTLTVSNMSPEDSSIYLCSVELRETQYFGPGTRLLVL.

The chain is built from TRBV6-2 or TRBV6-3 and TRBJ1-5; no reliable D call. Trimming removed 3 bases at V and 0 bases at J, with 15 bases between. The germline CDR1 and CDR2 sequences are MNHEY and SVGEGT. This CDR3 spans 17 amino acids. This CDR3 reads CASSYSWAGNSNQPQHF. CDR3 coding DNA: TGTGCCAGCAGTTATAGCTGGGCGGGGAATAGCAATCAGCCCCAGCATTTT.

There are a few counts of this clone. V and J are TRBV11-2 and TRBJ1-4; weak D call: TRBD1 (5 bases). The CDR3 totals 14 residues. Germline CDR1 SGHAT, CDR2 FQNNGV. The V gene lost 4 bases and the J gene lost 5 bases, with 11 bases spanning the gap. In nucleotides, the CDR3 is TGTGCCAGCAGCTGGGGCAGAGAGAATGAAAAACTGTTTTTT. This codes for CASSWGRENEKLFF.